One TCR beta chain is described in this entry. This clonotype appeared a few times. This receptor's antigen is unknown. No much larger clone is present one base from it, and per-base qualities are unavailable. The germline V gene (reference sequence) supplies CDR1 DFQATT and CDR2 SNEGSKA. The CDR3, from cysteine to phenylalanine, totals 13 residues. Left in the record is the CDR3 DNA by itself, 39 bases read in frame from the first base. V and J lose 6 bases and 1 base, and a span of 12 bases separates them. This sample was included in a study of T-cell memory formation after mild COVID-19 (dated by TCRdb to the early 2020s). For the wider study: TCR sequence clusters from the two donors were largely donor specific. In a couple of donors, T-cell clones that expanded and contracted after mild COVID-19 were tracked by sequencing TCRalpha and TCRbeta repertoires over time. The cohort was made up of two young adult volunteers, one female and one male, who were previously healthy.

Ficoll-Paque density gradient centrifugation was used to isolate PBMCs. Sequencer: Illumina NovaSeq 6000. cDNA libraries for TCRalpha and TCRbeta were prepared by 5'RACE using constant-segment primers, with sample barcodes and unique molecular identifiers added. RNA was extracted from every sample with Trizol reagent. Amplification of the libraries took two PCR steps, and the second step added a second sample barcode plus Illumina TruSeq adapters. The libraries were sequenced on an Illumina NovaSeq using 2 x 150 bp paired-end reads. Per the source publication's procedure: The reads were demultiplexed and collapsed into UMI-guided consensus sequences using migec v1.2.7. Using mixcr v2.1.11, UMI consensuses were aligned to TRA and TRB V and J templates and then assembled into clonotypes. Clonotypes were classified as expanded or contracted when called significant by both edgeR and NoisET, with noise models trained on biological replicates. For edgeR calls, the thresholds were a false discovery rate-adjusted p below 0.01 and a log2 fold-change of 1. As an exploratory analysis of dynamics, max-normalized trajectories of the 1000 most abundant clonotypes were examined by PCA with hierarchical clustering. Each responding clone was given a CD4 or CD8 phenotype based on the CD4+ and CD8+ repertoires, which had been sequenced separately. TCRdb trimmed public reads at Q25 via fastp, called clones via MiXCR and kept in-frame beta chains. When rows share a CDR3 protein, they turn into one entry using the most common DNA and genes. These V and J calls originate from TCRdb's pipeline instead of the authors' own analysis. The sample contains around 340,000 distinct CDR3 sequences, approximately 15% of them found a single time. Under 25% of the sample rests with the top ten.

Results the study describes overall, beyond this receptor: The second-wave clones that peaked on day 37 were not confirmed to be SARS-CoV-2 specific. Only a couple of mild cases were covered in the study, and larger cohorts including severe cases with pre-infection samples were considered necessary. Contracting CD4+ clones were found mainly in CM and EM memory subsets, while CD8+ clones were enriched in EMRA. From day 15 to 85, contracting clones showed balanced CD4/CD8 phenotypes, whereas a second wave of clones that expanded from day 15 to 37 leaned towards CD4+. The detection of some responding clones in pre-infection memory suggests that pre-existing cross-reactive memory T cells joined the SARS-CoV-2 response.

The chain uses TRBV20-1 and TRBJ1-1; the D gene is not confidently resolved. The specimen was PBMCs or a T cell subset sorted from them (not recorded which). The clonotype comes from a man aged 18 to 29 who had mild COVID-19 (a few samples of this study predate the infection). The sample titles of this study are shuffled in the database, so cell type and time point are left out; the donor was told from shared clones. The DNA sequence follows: TGCAGTGCGCAAACACAGTCGAACACTGAAGCTTTCTTT. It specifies CSAQTQSNTEAFF.